The clone carrying this T cell receptor beta chain has a handful of counts. This specimen belongs to a study of cytomegalovirus exposure and HLA in healthy donors. Germline assignment: CDR1 LNHDA and CDR2 SQIVND (reference sequence). V lost 6 bases to trimming and J lost 5 bases; unmatched junction nucleotides: 9. The CDR3 sequence is 14 residues long. Primers included in the PCR were 60 Vbeta and 13 Jbeta primers. Using immunoSEQ multiplex PCR, the repertoire was profiled, and TCRdb retains in-frame clones only, with some absent. The sample records roughly 190,000 clones, about 9% being singletons. The source material was PBMCs. The chain employs TRBV19 and TRBJ1-2; 7 bases are shared with TRBD1. This receptor was identified in a woman aged 25 to 39 in good health and CMV-seropositive. CDR3 protein: CASSHRDRAYGYTF. CDR3 nucleotides: TGTGCCAGTAGCCACCGGGACAGAGCTTATGGCTACACCTTC.